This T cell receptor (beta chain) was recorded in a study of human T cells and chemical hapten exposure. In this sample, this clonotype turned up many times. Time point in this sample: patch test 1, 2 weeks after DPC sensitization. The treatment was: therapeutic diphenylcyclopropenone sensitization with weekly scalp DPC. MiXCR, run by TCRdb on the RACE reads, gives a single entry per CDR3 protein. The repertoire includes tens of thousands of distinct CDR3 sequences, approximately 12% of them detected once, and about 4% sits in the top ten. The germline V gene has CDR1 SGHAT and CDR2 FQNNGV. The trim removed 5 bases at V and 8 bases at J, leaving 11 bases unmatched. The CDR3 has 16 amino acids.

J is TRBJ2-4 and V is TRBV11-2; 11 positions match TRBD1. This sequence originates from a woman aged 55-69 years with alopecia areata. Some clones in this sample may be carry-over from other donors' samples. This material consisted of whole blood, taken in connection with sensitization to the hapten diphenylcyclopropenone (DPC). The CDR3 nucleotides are TGTGCCAGCAGCGTCCTTGAGGGACAGGGGGTCGACATTCAGTACTTC. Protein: CASSVLEGQGVDIQYF.